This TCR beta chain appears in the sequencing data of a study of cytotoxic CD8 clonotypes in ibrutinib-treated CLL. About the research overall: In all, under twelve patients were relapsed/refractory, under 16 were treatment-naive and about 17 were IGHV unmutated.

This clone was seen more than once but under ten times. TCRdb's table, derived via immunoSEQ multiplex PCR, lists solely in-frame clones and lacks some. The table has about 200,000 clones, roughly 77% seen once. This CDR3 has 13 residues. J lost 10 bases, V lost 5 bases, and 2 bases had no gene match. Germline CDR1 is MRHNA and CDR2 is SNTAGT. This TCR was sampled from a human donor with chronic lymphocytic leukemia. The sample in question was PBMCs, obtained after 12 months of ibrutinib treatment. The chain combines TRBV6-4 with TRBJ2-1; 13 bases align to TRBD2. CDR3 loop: CASSRTSGGEQFF. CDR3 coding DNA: TGTGCCAGCAGTCGGACTAGCGGGGGCGAGCAGTTCTTC.